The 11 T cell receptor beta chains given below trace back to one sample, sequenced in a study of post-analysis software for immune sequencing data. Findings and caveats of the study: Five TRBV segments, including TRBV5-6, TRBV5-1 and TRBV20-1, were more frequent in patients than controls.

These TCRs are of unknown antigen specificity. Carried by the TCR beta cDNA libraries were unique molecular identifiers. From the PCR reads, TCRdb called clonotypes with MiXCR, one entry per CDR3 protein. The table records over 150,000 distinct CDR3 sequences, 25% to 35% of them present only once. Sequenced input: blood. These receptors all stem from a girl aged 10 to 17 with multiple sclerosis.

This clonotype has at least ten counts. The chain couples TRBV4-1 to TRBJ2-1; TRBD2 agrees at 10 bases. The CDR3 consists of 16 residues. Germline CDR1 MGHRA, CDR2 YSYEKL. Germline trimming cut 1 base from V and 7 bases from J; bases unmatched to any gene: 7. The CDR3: CASSQVVLAGKNEQFF. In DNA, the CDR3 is TGCGCCAGCAGCCAAGTCGTACTAGCGGGAAAGAATGAGCAGTTCTTC.

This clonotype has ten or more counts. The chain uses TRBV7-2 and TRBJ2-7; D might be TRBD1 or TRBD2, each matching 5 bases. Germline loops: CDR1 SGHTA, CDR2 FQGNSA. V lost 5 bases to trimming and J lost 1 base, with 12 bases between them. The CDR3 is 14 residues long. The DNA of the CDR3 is TGTGCCAGCAGCCGGGGACGGAATTCCTACGAGCAGTACTTC. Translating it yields CASSRGRNSYEQYF.

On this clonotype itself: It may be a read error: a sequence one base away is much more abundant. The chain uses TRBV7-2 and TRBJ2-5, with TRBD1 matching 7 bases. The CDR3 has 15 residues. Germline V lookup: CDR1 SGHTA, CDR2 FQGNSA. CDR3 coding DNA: TGTGCCAGCAGCATTAAAATAGACAGGGTAGAGGCCCAGTACTTC. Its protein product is CASSIKIDRVEAQYF.

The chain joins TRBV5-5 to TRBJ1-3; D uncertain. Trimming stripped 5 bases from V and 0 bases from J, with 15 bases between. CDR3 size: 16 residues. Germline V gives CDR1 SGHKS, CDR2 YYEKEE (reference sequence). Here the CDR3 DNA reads TGTGCCAGCAGACCCGTGCCAGCGAGCTCTGGAAACACCATATATTTT. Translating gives CASRPVPASSGNTIYF. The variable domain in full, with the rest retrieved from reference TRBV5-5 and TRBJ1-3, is DAGVTQSPTHLIKTRGQQVTLRCSPISGHKSVSWYQQVLGQGPQFIFQYYEKEERGRGNFPDRFSARQFPNYSSELNVNALLLGDSALYLCASRPVPASSGNTIYFGEGSWLTVV.

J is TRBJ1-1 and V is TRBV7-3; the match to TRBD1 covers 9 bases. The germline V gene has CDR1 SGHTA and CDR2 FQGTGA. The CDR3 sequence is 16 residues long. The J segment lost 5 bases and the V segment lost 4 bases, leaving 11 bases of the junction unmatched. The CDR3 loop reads CASSSTGGARGTEAFF. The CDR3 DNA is TGTGCCAGCAGCTCCACAGGGGGCGCGAGGGGAACTGAAGCTTTCTTT.

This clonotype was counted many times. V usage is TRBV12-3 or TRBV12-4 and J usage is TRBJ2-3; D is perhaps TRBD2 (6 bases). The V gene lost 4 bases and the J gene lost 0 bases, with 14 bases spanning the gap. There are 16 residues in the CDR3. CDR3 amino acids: CASSSGTSASTDTQYF. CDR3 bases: TGTGCCAGCAGTTCCGGGACTTCAGCTAGCACAGATACGCAGTATTTT.

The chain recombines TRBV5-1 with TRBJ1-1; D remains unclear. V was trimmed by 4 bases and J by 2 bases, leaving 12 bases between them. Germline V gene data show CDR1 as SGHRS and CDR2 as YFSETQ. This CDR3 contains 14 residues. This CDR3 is CASSVDTTNTEAFF. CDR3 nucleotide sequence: TGCGCCAGCAGCGTCGACACTACAAACACTGAAGCTTTCTTT.

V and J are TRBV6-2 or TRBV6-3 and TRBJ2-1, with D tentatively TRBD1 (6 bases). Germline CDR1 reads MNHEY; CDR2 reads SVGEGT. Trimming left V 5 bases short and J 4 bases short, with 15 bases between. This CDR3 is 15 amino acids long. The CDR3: CASSRADSLYNEQFF. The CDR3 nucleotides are TGTGCCAGCAGTAGGGCGGACAGCCTGTACAATGAGCAGTTCTTC.

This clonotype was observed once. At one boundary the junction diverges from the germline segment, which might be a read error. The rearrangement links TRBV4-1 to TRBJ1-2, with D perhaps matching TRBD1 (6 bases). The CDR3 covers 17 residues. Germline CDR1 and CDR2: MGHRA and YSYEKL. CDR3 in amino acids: CASNQDRTDHMNYGYTF. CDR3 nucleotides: TGCGCCAGCAACCAAGATCGGACAGATCACATGAACTACGGCTACACCTTC.

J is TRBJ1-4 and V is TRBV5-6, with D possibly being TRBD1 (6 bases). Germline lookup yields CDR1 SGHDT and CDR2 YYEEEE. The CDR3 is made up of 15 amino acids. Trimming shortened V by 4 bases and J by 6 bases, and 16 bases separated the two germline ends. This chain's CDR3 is CASSDGQLKYEKLFF. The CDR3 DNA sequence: TGTGCCAGCAGCGACGGACAGCTCAAGTATGAAAAACTGTTTTTT.

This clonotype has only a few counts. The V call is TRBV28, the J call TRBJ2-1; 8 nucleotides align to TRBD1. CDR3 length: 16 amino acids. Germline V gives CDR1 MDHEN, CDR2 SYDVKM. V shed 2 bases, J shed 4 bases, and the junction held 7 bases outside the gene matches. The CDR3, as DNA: TGTGCCAGCAGTTTACCGGACAGGGCTGGTTACAATGAGCAGTTCTTC. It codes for CASSLPDRAGYNEQFF.